These T cell receptor beta chains were read from a single sample in a study of T-cell reconstitution after alpha-beta-depleted transplantation in children. TCRdb fed the PCR reads into MiXCR, producing one record per CDR3 protein. The profile shows 250,000 to 300,000 distinct CDR3 sequences, over 7% of them singletons. Sequenced here: peripheral blood, sampled 360 days after TCRalphabeta/CD19-depleted stem cell transplant. The receptors stem from a female patient aged 2-15 years who had a stem cell transplant for Fanconi anemia, so the T cells may come from the graft donor. Each CDR3 is given without its conserved first and last residue. The size of a clone is reported for some rows only, either as once, few or many, or as a class for expanded clones.

CDR3aa	abundance	v_gene	j_gene
ASSPTNSQETQY	few	TRBV14	TRBJ2-5
ASSLDQRGLNEQF	many	TRBV12-3/TRBV12-4	TRBJ2-1
AIRFLRGGSIAKNIQY	.	TRBV12-3/TRBV12-4	TRBJ2-4
SARATPQASYEQY	many	TRBV20-1	TRBJ2-7
ASSVSAPYNEQF	many	TRBV9	TRBJ2-1
ASSNKAGGDGYT	few	TRBV18	TRBJ1-2
ASSLDRILTDTQY	many	TRBV6-1	TRBJ2-3
ASSPDQGSQY	many	TRBV18	TRBJ2-5
ASSQGVVPWDEQF	many	TRBV4-1	TRBJ2-1
ASSFRAHASQETQY	few	TRBV28	TRBJ2-5
ASSQSRGDAYEQY	.	TRBV4-1	TRBJ2-7
ASSQDKNNEQF	many	TRBV7-9	TRBJ2-1
ASSPLAGGRSYEQY	.	TRBV5-4	TRBJ2-7
ASSLGLTGNYEQY	many	TRBV9	TRBJ2-7
SARPLMNTEAF	many	TRBV20-1	TRBJ1-1
ASSVTGGNSPLH	.	TRBV6-1	TRBJ1-6
ASSAGTVVLTNTGELF	.	TRBV2	TRBJ2-2
SARLAGTQY	many	TRBV20-1	TRBJ2-5
ASSSWDRGDIGYT	.	TRBV7-9	TRBJ1-2
ATSQGGGDYNEQF	many	TRBV15	TRBJ2-1
ASSRDMEETQY	many	TRBV2	TRBJ2-5
ASSTSGVLGDEQF	many	TRBV7-9	TRBJ2-1
ASSYSRGRPPQH	many	TRBV6-2/TRBV6-3	TRBJ1-5
ASSLALVDSGELF	.	TRBV7-2	TRBJ2-2
ASSRAGGQIDTQY	.	TRBV7-3	TRBJ2-3
ASSLLLGSYNEQF	many	TRBV25-1	TRBJ2-1
ASSFGTAEKLF	many	TRBV5-1	TRBJ1-4